This T cell receptor (beta chain) was sequenced during a study of T-cell reconstitution after alpha-beta-depleted transplantation in children. This clonotype was seen ten or more times. Construction of the TCRbeta library involved unique molecular identifiers. TCRdb ran MiXCR on the PCR reads and lists one entry per CDR3 protein. The profile shows roughly 300,000 distinct CDR3 sequences, more than 9% of them singletons. The sample in question was PBMCs from the stem cell graft donor, obtained from the stem cell graft. The TCR sequence derives from a human donor who donated a stem cell graft to a child with SCID.

CDR3 protein: CSASFGPGSSYEQYF. The CDR3 coding sequence is TGCAGTGCTAGCTTCGGACCCGGGAGTTCCTACGAGCAGTACTTC. The V and J genes are TRBV20-1 and TRBJ2-7; perhaps TRBD2 as D (6 bases). The V gene's germline CDR1 is DFQATT and CDR2 SNEGSKA (reference sequence). Deletions cut 3 bases from V and 1 base from J, with 16 bases between. This CDR3 is built from 15 residues.